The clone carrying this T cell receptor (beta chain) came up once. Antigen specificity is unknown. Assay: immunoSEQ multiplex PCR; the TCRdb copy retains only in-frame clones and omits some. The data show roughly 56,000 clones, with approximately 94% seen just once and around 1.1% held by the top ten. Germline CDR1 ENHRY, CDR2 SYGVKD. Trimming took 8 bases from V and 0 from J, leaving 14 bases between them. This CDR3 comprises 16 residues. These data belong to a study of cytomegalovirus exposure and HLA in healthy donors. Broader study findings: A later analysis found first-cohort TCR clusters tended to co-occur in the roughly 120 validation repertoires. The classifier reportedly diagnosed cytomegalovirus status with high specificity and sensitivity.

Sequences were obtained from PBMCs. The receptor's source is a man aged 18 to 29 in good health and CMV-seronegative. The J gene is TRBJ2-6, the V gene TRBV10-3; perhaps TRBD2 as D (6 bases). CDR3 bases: TGTGCCATCCGGGGGACCCTGGACTCTGGGGCCAACGTCCTGACTTTC. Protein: CAIRGTLDSGANVLTF.